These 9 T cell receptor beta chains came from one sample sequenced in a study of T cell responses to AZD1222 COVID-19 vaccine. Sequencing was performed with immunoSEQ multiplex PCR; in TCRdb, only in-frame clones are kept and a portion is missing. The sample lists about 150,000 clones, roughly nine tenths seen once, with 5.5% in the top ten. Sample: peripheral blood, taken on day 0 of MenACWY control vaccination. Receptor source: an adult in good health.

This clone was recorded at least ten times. Here the CDR3 reads CASSQIPGIPQPQHF. CDR3 coding DNA: TGCGCCAGCAGCCAAATTCCAGGAATACCCCAGCCCCAGCATTTT. J is TRBJ1-5 and V is TRBV4-1; D call uncertain. V lost 2 bases and J 7 bases, leaving 15 bases between the germline ends. The CDR3 is 15 amino acids. Germline V lookup: CDR1 MGHRA, CDR2 YSYEKL.

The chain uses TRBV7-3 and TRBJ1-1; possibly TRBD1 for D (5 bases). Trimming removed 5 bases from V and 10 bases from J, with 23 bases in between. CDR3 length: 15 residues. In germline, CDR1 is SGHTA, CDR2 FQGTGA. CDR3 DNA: TGTGCCAGCAGCCCCGGGGTGGGGACCGGGGGTGGAGCTTTCTTT. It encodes CASSPGVGTGGGAFF.

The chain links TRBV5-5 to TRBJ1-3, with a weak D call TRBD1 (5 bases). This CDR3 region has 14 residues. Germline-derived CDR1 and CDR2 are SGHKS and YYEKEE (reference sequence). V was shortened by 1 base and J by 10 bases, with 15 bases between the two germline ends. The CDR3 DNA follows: TGTGCCAGCAGCTTGAGGCAGGGTGATATAACCATATATTTT. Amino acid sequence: CASSLRQGDITIYF.

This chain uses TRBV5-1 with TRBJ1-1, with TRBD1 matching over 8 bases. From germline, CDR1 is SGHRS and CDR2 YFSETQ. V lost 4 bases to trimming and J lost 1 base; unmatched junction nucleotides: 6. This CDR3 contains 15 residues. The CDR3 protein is CASSDTGTGNTEAFF. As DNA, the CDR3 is TGCGCCAGCAGCGACACCGGGACAGGGAACACTGAAGCTTTCTTT.

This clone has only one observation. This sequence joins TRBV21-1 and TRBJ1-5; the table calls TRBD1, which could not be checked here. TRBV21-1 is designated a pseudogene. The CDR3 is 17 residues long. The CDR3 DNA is TGTGCCAGCAGCAAAGGTGGGATAGTCAGGGTAAATCAGCCCCAGCATTTT. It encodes CASSKGGIVRVNQPQHF.

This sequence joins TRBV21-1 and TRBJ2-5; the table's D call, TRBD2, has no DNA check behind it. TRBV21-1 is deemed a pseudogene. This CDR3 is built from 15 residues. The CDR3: CASSKVEVFGHSGYF. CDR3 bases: TGTGCCAGCAGCAAAGTCGAGGTGTTCGGCCATAGCGGATACTTC.

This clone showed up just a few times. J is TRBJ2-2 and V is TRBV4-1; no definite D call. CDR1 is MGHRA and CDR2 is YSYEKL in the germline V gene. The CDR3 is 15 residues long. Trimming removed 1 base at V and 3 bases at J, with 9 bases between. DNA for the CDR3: TGCGCCAGCAGCCAAGTGGCACCCTACACCGGGGAGCTGTTTTTT. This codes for CASSQVAPYTGELFF.

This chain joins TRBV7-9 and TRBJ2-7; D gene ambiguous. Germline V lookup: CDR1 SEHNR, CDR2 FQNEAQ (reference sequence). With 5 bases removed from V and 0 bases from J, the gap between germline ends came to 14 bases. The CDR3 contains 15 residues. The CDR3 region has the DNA TGTGCCAGCAGCCTGGGTCTTCCCCCCTCCTACGAGCAGTACTTC. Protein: CASSLGLPPSYEQYF.

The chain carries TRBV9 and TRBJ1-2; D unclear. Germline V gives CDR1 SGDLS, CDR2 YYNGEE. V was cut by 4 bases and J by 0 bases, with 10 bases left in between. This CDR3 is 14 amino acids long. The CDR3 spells CASSPATANYGYTF. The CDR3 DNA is TGTGCCAGCAGCCCGGCTACCGCTAACTATGGCTACACCTTC.